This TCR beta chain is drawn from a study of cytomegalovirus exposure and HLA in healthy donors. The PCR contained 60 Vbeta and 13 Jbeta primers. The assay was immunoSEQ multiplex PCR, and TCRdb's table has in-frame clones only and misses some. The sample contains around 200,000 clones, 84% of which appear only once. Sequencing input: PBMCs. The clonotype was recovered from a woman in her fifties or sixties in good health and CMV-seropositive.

The CDR3 spells CAISERGAPPDTQYF. CDR3 sequence (DNA): TGTGCCATCAGTGAGCGGGGGGCGCCCCCAGATACGCAGTATTTT. V and J are TRBV10-3 and TRBJ2-3; maybe TRBD2 (7 bases). The CDR3 is 15 residues long. Per germline, CDR1 ENHRY and CDR2 SYGVKD. V was cut by 2 bases and J by 4 bases, with 13 bases left in between.